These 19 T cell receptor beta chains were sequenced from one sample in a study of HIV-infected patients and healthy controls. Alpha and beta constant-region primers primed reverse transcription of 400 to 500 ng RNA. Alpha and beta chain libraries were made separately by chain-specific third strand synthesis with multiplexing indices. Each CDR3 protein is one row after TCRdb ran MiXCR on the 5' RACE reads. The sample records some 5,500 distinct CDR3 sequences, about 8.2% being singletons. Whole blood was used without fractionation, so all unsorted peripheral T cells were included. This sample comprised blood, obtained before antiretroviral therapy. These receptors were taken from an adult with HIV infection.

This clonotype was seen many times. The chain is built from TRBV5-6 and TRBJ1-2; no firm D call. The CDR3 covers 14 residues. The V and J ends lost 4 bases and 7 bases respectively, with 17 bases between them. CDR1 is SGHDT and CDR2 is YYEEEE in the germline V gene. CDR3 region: CASSTNGISSGYTF. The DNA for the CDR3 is TGTGCCAGCAGCACTAACGGAATTTCTAGTGGCTACACCTTC. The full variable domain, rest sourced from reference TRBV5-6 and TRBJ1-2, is DAGVTQSPTHLIKTRGQQVTLRCSPKSGHDTVSWYQQALGQGPQFIFQYYEEEERQRGNFPDRFSGHQFPNYSSELNVNALLLGDSALYLCASSTNGISSGYTFGSGTRLTVV.

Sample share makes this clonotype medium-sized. The CDR3 bases are TGCGCCAGCAGCCCGGACAGGCCGCACCAAGAGACCCAGTACTTC. Its translation: CASSPDRPHQETQYF. The V and J genes are TRBV5-1 and TRBJ2-5, with 7 bases aligning to TRBD1. Germline CDR1 is SGHRS and CDR2 is YFSETQ. Losses at the gene ends were 4 bases for V and 0 bases for J; bases not matched to a gene: 6. This CDR3 comprises 15 residues.

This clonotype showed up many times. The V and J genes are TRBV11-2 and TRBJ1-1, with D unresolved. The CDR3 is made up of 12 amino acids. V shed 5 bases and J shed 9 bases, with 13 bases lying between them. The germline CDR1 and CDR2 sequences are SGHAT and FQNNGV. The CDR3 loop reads CASSPAGRKAFF. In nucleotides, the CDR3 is TGTGCCAGCAGCCCCGCCGGGCGTAAAGCTTTCTTT.

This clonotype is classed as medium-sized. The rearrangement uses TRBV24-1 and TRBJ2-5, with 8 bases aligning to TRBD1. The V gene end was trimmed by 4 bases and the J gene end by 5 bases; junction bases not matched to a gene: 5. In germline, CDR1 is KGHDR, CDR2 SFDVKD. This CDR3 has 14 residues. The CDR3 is CATSDPGGDETQYF. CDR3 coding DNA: TGTGCCACCAGTGACCCAGGGGGCGACGAGACCCAGTACTTC.

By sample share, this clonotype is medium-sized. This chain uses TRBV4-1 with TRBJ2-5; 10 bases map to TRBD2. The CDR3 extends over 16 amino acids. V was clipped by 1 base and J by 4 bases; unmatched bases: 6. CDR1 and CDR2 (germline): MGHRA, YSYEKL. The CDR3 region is CASSQARAGGPETQYF. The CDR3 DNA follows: TGCGCCAGCAGCCAAGCGAGAGCGGGGGGGCCAGAGACCCAGTACTTC.

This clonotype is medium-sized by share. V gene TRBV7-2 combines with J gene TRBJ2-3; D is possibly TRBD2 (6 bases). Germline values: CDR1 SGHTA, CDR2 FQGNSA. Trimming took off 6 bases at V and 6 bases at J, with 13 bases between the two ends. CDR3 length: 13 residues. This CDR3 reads CASRGGPVDTQYF. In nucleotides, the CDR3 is TGTGCCAGCAGAGGAGGGCCCGTGGATACGCAGTATTTT.

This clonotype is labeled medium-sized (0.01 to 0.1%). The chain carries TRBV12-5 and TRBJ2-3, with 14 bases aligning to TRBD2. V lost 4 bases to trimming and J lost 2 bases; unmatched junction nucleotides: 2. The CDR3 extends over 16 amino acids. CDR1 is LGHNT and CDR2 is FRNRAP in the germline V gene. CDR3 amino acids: CASGWTSGGPTDTQYF. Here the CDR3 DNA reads TGTGCTAGTGGTTGGACTAGCGGGGGGCCCACAGATACGCAGTATTTT. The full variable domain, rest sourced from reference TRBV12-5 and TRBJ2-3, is DARVTQTPRHKVTEMGQEVTMRCQPILGHNTVFWYRQTMMQGLELLAYFRNRAPLDDSGMPKDRFSAEMPDATLATLKIQPSEPRDSAVYFCASGWTSGGPTDTQYFGPGTRLTVL.

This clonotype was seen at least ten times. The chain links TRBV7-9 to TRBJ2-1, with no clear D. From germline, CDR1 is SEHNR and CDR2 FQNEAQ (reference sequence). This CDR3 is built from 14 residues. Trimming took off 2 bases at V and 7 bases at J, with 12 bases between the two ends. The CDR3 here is CASSLSTSRNEQFF. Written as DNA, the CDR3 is TGTGCCAGCAGCTTATCCACGAGTAGAAATGAGCAGTTCTTC.

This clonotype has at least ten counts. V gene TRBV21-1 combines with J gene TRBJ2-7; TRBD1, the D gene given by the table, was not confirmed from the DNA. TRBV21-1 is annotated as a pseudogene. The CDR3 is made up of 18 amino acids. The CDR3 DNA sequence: TGTGCCAGCAGCAAAGAGGGACAGGGTTATATGGGGAACTACGAGCAGTACGTC. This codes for CASSKEGQGYMGNYEQYV.

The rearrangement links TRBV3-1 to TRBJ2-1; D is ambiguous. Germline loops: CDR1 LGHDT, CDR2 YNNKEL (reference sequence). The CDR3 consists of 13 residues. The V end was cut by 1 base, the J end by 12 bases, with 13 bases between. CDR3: CASSQGATPRQFF. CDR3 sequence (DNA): TGTGCCAGCAGCCAAGGGGCGACCCCCCGGCAGTTCTTC.

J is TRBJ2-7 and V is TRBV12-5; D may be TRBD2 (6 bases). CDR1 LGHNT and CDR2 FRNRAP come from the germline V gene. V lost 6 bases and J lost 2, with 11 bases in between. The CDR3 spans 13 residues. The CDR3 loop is CASGPSEPYEQYF. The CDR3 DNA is TGTGCTAGTGGCCCTAGCGAGCCCTACGAGCAGTACTTC.

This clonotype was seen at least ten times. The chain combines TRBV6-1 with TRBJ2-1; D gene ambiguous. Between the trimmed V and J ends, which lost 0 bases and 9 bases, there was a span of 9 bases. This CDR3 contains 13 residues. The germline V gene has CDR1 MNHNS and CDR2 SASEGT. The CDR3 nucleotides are TGTGCCAGCAGTGAAGCGAGAGGTAGTGAGCAGTTCTTC. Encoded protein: CASSEARGSEQFF.

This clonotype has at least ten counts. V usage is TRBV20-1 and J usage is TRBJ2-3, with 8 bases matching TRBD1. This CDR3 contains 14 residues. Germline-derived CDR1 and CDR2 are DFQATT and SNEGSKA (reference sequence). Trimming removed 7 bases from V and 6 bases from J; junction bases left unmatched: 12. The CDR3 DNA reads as TGCAGTGTCCAGGGGGCTTCGCTTGGGGATACGCAGTATTTT. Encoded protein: CSVQGASLGDTQYF.

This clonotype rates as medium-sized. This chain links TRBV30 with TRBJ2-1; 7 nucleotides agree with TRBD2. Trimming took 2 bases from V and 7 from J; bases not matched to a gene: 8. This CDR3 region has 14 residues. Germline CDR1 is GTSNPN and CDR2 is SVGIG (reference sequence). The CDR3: CAWSWRGNRNEQFF. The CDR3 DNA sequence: TGTGCCTGGAGTTGGCGGGGGAACCGAAATGAGCAGTTCTTC.

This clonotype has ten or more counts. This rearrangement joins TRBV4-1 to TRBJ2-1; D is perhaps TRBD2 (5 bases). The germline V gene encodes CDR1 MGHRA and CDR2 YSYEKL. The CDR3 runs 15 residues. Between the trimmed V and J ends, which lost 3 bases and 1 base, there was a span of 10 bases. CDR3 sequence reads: CASSHGIGSYNEQFF. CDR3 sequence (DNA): TGCGCCAGCAGCCACGGGATCGGGTCCTACAATGAGCAGTTCTTC.

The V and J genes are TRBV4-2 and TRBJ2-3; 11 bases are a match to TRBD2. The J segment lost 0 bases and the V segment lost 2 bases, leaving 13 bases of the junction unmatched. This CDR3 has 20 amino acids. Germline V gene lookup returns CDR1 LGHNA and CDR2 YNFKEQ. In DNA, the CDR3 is TGTGCCAGCAGCCAACTTATGTTAGCGGGGGGGAAATATAGCACAGATACGCAGTATTTT. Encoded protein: CASSQLMLAGGKYSTDTQYF.

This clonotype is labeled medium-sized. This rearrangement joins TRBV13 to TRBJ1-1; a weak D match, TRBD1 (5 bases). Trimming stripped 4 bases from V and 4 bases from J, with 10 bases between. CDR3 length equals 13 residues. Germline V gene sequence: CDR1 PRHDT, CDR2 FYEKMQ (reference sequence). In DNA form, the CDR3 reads TGTGCCAGCAGCTCTGGGGGGATCACTGAAGCTTTCTTT. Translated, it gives CASSSGGITEAFF.

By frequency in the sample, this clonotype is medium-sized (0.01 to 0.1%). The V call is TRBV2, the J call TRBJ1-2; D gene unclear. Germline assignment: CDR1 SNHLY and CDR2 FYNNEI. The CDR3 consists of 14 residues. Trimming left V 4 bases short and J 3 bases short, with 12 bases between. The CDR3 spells CASSVGPADYGYTF. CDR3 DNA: TGTGCCAGCAGTGTAGGTCCTGCCGACTATGGCTACACCTTC.

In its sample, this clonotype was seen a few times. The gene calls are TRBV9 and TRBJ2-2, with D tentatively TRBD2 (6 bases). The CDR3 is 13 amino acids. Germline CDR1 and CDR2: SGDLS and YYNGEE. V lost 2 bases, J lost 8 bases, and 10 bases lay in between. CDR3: CASSVSGGGELFF. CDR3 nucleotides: TGTGCCAGCAGCGTTTCCGGGGGAGGGGAGCTGTTTTTT.